The sequence of this T cell receptor (beta chain) was determined in a study of blood T cell repertoires in COVID-19. Turning to the study itself: PBMCs, B-cell-depleted T cells, or T cells were the source of the cDNA or gDNA that made up the material.

This clone was seen just once. Using immunoSEQ multiplex PCR, the repertoire was profiled, and TCRdb retains in-frame clones only, with some absent. The sample holds 430,000 or so clones, roughly 90% seen once. There are 14 residues in the CDR3. Trimming removed 0 bases from V and 3 bases from J, with 9 bases in between. Germline CDR1 reads SGHTS; CDR2 reads YDEGEE. Adults between roughly 18 and 100 years of age took part from 24 US areas. Cohorts were determined from participant-reported clinical history. Donors in Cohort 3 who had recovered were those with two negative PCRs, healthcare professional clearance, or resolution of their symptoms.

This TCR derives from a woman in her 40s who had recovered from COVID-19. The V and J genes are TRBV5-8 and TRBJ1-1, with D possibly matching TRBD1 (5 bases). Sequenced material: PBMCs or T cells enriched from blood (not recorded which). Written as DNA, the CDR3 is TGTGCCAGCAGCTTGGGGGCGGGGGACACTGAAGCTTTCTTT. This gives the protein CASSLGAGDTEAFF.